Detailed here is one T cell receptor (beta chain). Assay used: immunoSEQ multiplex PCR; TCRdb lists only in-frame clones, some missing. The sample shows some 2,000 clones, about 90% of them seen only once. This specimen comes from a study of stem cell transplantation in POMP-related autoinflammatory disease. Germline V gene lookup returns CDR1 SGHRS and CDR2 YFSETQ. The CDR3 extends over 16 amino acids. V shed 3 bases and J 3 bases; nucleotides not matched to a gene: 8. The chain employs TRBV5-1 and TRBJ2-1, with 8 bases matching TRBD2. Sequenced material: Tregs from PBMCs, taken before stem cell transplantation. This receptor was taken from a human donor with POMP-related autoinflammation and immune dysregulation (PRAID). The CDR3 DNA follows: TGCGCCAGCAGCTCACCCGGGACTAGGGGCTACAATGAGCAGTTCTTC. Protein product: CASSSPGTRGYNEQFF.